A selection of T cell receptor beta chains follows, all from one sample in a study of CD8+ T cells in alopecia areata. Data came from immunoSEQ multiplex PCR; TCRdb stores just in-frame clones and leaves some out. This table holds 200,000 to 250,000 clones, under 70% found once. The source material was CD4+ T cells sorted from blood, sampled at week 0. These receptor sequences come from a human donor with alopecia areata. The CDR3 runs from the conserved cysteine through the conserved F or W. D genes are given only for firm matches. A row's size may be missing; if present it is once, few, many or a size class.

clone size: few; V gene: TRBV29-1; J gene: TRBJ2-7; D gene: -; CDR3 protein: CSVWDTTSSYEQYF; CDR3 DNA: TGCAGCGTTTGGGACACCACGAGCTCCTACGAGCAGTACTTC
clone size: -; V gene: TRBV5-1; J gene: TRBJ2-1; D gene: TRBD1; CDR3 protein: CASSVTGYTYNEQFF; CDR3 DNA: TGCGCCAGCAGCGTGACAGGGTACACCTACAATGAGCAGTTCTTC
clone size: few; V gene: TRBV6-1; J gene: TRBJ2-1; D gene: TRBD2; CDR3 protein: CASSESLAGALRAGRQFF; CDR3 DNA: TGTGCCAGCAGTGAATCCCTAGCGGGGGCCCTGAGAGCTGGGCGGCAGTTCTTC
clone size: -; V gene: TRBV10-3; J gene: TRBJ1-6; D gene: -; CDR3 protein: CAISDWEATNSPLHF; CDR3 DNA: TGTGCCATCAGTGATTGGGAGGCCACAAATTCACCCCTCCACTTT
clone size: few; V gene: TRBV7-6; J gene: TRBJ2-7; D gene: -; CDR3 protein: CASSLRDVYEQYF; CDR3 DNA: TGTGCCAGCAGCTTACGGGACGTATACGAGCAGTACTTC
clone size: once; V gene: TRBV5-1; J gene: TRBJ1-5; D gene: TRBD1; CDR3 protein: CASSLDRGRDQPQHF; CDR3 DNA: TGCGCCAGCAGCTTGGACAGGGGGCGCGATCAGCCCCAGCATTTT
clone size: -; V gene: TRBV5-4; J gene: TRBJ2-7; D gene: TRBD2; CDR3 protein: CASSGGGGGAYEQYF; CDR3 DNA: TGTGCCAGCAGCGGCGGGGGAGGAGGCGCCTACGAGCAGTACTTC
clone size: -; V gene: TRBV7-2; J gene: TRBJ2-1; D gene: -; CDR3 protein: CASSPNSGNNEQFF; CDR3 DNA: TGTGCCAGCAGCCCCAATTCCGGTAACAATGAGCAGTTCTTC
clone size: -; V gene: TRBV30; J gene: TRBJ2-5; D gene: -; CDR3 protein: CAWRPRARETQYF; CDR3 DNA: TGTGCCTGGCGTCCCAGGGCGAGAGAGACCCAGTACTTC
clone size: few; V gene: TRBV4-1; J gene: TRBJ1-5; D gene: -; CDR3 protein: CASSQVGLNQPQHF; CDR3 DNA: TGCGCCAGCAGCCAAGTGGGCCTGAATCAGCCCCAGCATTTT
clone size: -; V gene: TRBV30; J gene: TRBJ1-5; D gene: -; CDR3 protein: CAWSSAGRVGQPQHF; CDR3 DNA: TGTGCCTGGAGTTCAGCAGGGAGGGTAGGTCAGCCCCAGCATTTT